This passage covers 5 T cell receptor beta chains from one sample sequenced in a study of shared clonotypes between healthy human individuals. The repertoire was sequenced with immunoSEQ multiplex PCR; TCRdb's copy has only in-frame clones and lacks some. This repertoire shows under 1 million clones, 80% to 95% found once; its top ten account for approximately 25%. Naive CD8 cells, CD45RO-negative and positively selected for CCR7, excluded terminally differentiated effector memory CD45RA+ cells. Sequencing used naive CD8+ T cells sorted from blood. These receptors came from a man in his thirties or forties in good health.

The gene calls are TRBV5-4 and TRBJ2-3; D not resolved. Per germline, CDR1 SGHNT and CDR2 YYREEE (reference sequence). The CDR3 is 15 residues long. Trimming pared 2 bases from V and 2 bases from J, leaving 12 bases between. The CDR3 region is CASSFFDNPTDTQYF. The CDR3 nucleotides are TGTGCCAGCAGCTTTTTCGACAACCCCACAGATACGCAGTATTTT.

The V and J genes are TRBV7-2 and TRBJ1-2; TRBD1 is a possible D gene (6 bases). Germline assignment: CDR1 SGHTA and CDR2 FQGNSA. CDR3 size: 15 residues. The germline V and J ends were trimmed by 0 bases and 4 bases, with 12 bases remaining between them. The CDR3 loop reads CASSLATGSVYGYTF. CDR3 sequence (DNA): TGTGCCAGCAGCTTAGCGACAGGTTCTGTCTATGGCTACACCTTC. Drawing the rest from reference TRBV7-2 and TRBJ1-2, the complete variable domain is GAGVSQSPSNKVTEKGKDVELRCDPISGHTALYWYRQSLGQGLEFLIYFQGNSAPDKSGLPSDRFSAERTGGSVSTLTIQRTQQEDSAVYLCASSLATGSVYGYTFGSGTRLTVV.

The chain uses TRBV9 and TRBJ2-1, with a tentative D call TRBD2 (5 bases). This CDR3 is built from 14 residues. The germline CDR1 and CDR2 sequences are SGDLS and YYNGEE. V lost 1 base and J lost 4, with 9 bases in between. The CDR3 region has the DNA TGTGCCAGCAGCGTATCCCCGGGGTACAATGAGCAGTTCTTC. Encoded protein: CASSVSPGYNEQFF. Filled out from reference TRBV9 and TRBJ2-1, the complete variable domain reads DSGVTQTPKHLITATGQRVTLRCSPRSGDLSVYWYQQSLDQGLQFLIQYYNGEERAKGNILERFSAQQFPDLHSELNLSSLELGDSALYFCASSVSPGYNEQFFGPGTRLTVL.

The chain links TRBV4-1 to TRBJ2-7; D is ambiguous. Trimming stripped 4 bases from V and 4 bases from J, with 14 bases between. The germline V gene encodes CDR1 MGHRA and CDR2 YSYEKL. This CDR3 has 14 residues. The CDR3 region is CASSLNDGTYEQYF. CDR3 in DNA: TGCGCCAGCAGCCTGAATGACGGAACATACGAGCAGTACTTC.

On this clone itself: Other DNA sequences from this sample encode an identical CDR3 as well. The gene calls are TRBV27 and TRBJ1-5; 8 nucleotides agree with TRBD1. CDR3 size: 12 residues. Germline lookup yields CDR1 MNHEY and CDR2 SMNVEV (reference sequence). V trimming: 6 bases; J trimming: 6 bases; junction bases outside the gene matches: 1. CDR3 coding DNA: TGTGCCAGCAGACAGGGGGGTCAGCCCCAGCATTTT. Protein product: CASRQGGQPQHF.